This T cell receptor (beta chain) was captured by sequencing in a study of blood T cell repertoires in COVID-19. Study details: Sites in the United States, Italy and Spain provided acute and convalescent COVID-19 samples. PBMCs, B-cell-depleted T cells, or T cells were the source of the cDNA or gDNA that made up the material.

The CDR3 loop spans 14 amino acids. Germline CDR1 SEHNR, CDR2 FQNEAQ (reference sequence). Trimming left V 1 base short and J 0 bases short, with 5 bases between. Repertoires were generated with immunoSEQ multiplex PCR, while TCRdb's copy carries only in-frame clones and drops some. The table records approximately 60,000 clones, approximately 93% of them present only once. The receptor was isolated from a man aged 65 to 79 with active COVID-19. The material sequenced was peripheral blood. The chain employs TRBV7-9 and TRBJ2-3; no reliable D call. The CDR3 DNA is TGTGCCAGCAGCTTAGACATTAGCACAGATACGCAGTATTTT. Translation: CASSLDISTDTQYF.